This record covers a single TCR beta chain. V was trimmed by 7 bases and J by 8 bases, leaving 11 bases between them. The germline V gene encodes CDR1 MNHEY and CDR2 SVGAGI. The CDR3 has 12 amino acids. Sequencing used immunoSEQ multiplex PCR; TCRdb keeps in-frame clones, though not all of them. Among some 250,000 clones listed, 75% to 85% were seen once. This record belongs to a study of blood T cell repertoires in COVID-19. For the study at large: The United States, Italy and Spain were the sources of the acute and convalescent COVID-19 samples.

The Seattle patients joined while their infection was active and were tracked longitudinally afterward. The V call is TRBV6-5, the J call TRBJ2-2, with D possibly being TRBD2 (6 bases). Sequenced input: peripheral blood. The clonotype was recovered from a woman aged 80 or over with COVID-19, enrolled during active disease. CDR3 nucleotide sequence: TGTGCCAGCACCCGTGCGGGGGGGGAGCTGTTTTTT. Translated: CASTRAGGELFF.